One and the same sample provided the 29 T cell receptor beta chains below, sequenced in a study of molecular identifiers for immune sequencing clone quantification. One entry per CDR3 protein, called by TCRdb with MiXCR from the PCR reads. The data contain over 600,000 distinct CDR3 sequences, around 20% of them singletons. The specimen was naive CD8+ T cells from blood, with Jurkat cell RNA spiked in. Subset indicated: FACS-sorted CD8+CD4-CCR7+CD45RA+ naive T cells. Receptors were obtained from a human donor in good health. Some libraries in this study had Jurkat cell RNA spiked in.

A note on this clonotype: A single base separates this from a much larger clone, so it may be a read error. The chain has TRBV4-1 and TRBJ2-7, with a possible D match to TRBD2 (6 bases). The CDR3 covers 13 residues. Looked up from germline, CDR1 is MGHRA and CDR2 is YSYEKL. DNA of the CDR3: TGCGCCAGCAGCCCTCAACTAGCCTACGAGCGGTACTTC. Translating gives CASSPQLAYERYF.

This clonotype was counted at least ten times. CDR3 loop: CASSSWTVQETQYF. In DNA form, the CDR3 reads TGTGCCAGCAGCTCGTGGACGGTCCAAGAGACCCAGTACTTC. The J gene is TRBJ2-5, the V gene TRBV11-2; the D is unclear. Trimming removed 4 bases at V and 1 base at J, with 10 bases between. The V gene's germline CDR1 is SGHAT and CDR2 FQNNGV. The CDR3 is 14 amino acids.

Worth noting for this clonotype: A much larger clone differs from this one at a single base, so this may be a read error. The V gene is TRBV20-1, the J gene TRBJ2-7; the D gene is possibly TRBD1 (6 bases). CDR1 and CDR2 (germline): DFQATT, SNEGSKA (reference sequence). CDR3 length: 11 amino acids. CDR3 sequence reads: CSAKQGYGQYF. The CDR3 nucleotides are TGCAGTGCAAAACAGGGATACGGGCAGTACTTC.

This clonotype was seen many times. The chain employs TRBV20-1 and TRBJ2-7; TRBD2 might be the D (6 bases). This CDR3 has 12 amino acids. Germline lookup yields CDR1 DFQATT and CDR2 SNEGSKA (reference sequence). The CDR3 region is CSLGGNSYEQYF. The CDR3, as DNA: TGCAGCCTCGGGGGAAACTCCTACGAGCAGTACTTC.

Worth noting for this clonotype: A junction boundary mismatches the germline segment, possibly from a read error. The genes are TRBV5-5 and TRBJ1-1, with 8 bases identical to TRBD1. The CDR3 is made up of 16 amino acids. The germline CDR1 and CDR2 sequences are SGHKS and YYEKEE (reference sequence). The CDR3 DNA reads TGTGCCAGCAGTTTGGGCCAGGGGGCGCCGAGCACTGAAGCTTTCTTT. Its translation: CASSLGQGAPSTEAFF.

The chain combines TRBV11-3 with TRBJ2-7, with D unclear. Germline assignment: CDR1 SGHNT and CDR2 YENEEA. V was clipped by 4 bases and J by 6 bases, with 7 bases between them. This CDR3 comprises 11 residues. This chain's CDR3 is CASSSIGEQYF. In nucleotides, the CDR3 is TGTGCCAGCAGCTCGATAGGCGAGCAGTACTTC. Drawing the rest from reference TRBV11-3 and TRBJ2-7, the complete variable domain is EAGVVQSPRYKIIEKKQPVAFWCNPISGHNTLYWYLQNLGQGPELLIRYENEEAVDDSQLPKDRFSAERLKGVDSTLKIQPAELGDSAVYLCASSSIGEQYFGPGTRLTVT.

The rearrangement links TRBV16 to TRBJ2-3, with D possibly matching TRBD2 (5 bases). V was trimmed by 0 bases and J by 2 bases, leaving 6 bases between them. The CDR3 consists of 14 residues. The V gene's germline CDR1 is KGHSY and CDR2 FQNENV. DNA of the CDR3: TGTGCCAGCAGCCAATCGACTAACACAGATACGCAGTATTTT. Its translation: CASSQSTNTDTQYF.

This clonotype was recorded at least ten times. V is TRBV7-2 and J is TRBJ1-5, with D possibly being TRBD1 (5 bases). The V end lost 2 bases, the J end lost 7 bases, and 15 bases lay between the germline ends. Germline CDR1 reads SGHTA; CDR2 reads FQGNSA. This CDR3 has 15 residues. Here the CDR3 DNA reads TGTGCCAGCAGCTTAACTTGGGGGGTAGGACAGCCCCAGCATTTT. As protein: CASSLTWGVGQPQHF.

This clonotype was detected ten times or more. CDR3: CSARGDLISYEQYF. The CDR3 nucleotides are TGCAGTGCCCGTGGAGATCTAATCTCCTACGAGCAGTACTTC. J is TRBJ2-7 and V is TRBV20-1; D is undetermined. The CDR3 length is 14 residues. V was trimmed by 6 bases and J by 0 bases, leaving 15 bases between them. Germline loops: CDR1 DFQATT, CDR2 SNEGSKA (reference sequence).

In its sample, this clonotype was seen many times. The rearrangement joins TRBV27 to TRBJ1-1, with D possibly being TRBD1 (6 bases). Between the trimmed V and J ends, which lost 4 bases and 6 bases, there was a span of 12 bases. This CDR3 region has 13 residues. Germline values: CDR1 MNHEY, CDR2 SMNVEV (reference sequence). The CDR3 DNA reads TGTGCCAGCAGTTATGGGTCAGGGGCTGAAGCTTTCTTT. Its translation is CASSYGSGAEAFF.

This clonotype was found many times. The chain recombines TRBV20-1 with TRBJ2-7; a weak D match, TRBD2 (5 bases). V lost 0 bases and J lost 5, with 14 bases in between. Germline CDR1 reads DFQATT; CDR2 reads SNEGSKA (reference sequence). The CDR3 is 14 amino acids. In nucleotides, the CDR3 is TGCAGTGCTAGAGATTCGGCGGGTGGGAACGAGCAGTACTTC. The encoded protein is CSARDSAGGNEQYF.

This clonotype was counted between two and nine times. The chain links TRBV7-9 to TRBJ1-3; the D gene is possibly TRBD1 (5 bases). The CDR3 is 16 residues long. Per germline, CDR1 SEHNR and CDR2 FQNEAQ (reference sequence). Trimming left V 7 bases short and J 2 bases short, with 18 bases between. CDR3: CASTGPGPATGNTIYF. The CDR3 nucleotides are TGTGCCAGCACAGGCCCGGGGCCCGCTACTGGAAACACCATATATTTT.

The J gene is TRBJ1-1, the V gene TRBV20-1; D perhaps matches TRBD1 (5 bases). This CDR3 is 13 amino acids long. CDR1 is DFQATT, CDR2 SNEGSKA, per germline (reference sequence). The V gene lost 6 bases and the J gene lost 2 bases, with 13 bases spanning the gap. CDR3 coding DNA: TGCAGTGCGGAAGGGGACTCCAACACTGAAGCTTTCTTT. Its protein is CSAEGDSNTEAFF.

At least ten counts were recorded for this clonotype. This rearrangement joins TRBV11-2 to TRBJ2-1, with D maybe TRBD2 (6 bases). The CDR3 length is 17 residues. Germline CDR1 and CDR2: SGHAT and FQNNGV. The V and J ends lost 5 bases and 6 bases respectively, with 23 bases between them. The CDR3 DNA is TGTGCCAGCAGCCCCTACCCAGGAGGGACGGTGGGCAATGAGCAGTTCTTC. It specifies CASSPYPGGTVGNEQFF.

This clonotype was detected only a few times. V and J are TRBV29-1 and TRBJ2-7; D is undetermined. CDR1 and CDR2 (germline): SQVTM, ANQGSEA. This CDR3 has 12 residues. Trimming removed 6 bases at V and 0 bases at J, with 9 bases between. CDR3 amino acids: CSVNQDSYEQYF. The CDR3 DNA reads as TGCAGCGTCAACCAGGACTCCTACGAGCAGTACTTC.

The rearrangement links TRBV27 to TRBJ1-6; no reliable D call. Deletions cut 0 bases from V and 6 bases from J, with 9 bases between. Germline CDR1 and CDR2: MNHEY and SMNVEV (reference sequence). The CDR3 is 15 residues long. The CDR3 loop reads CASSLSPHTNSPLHF. The CDR3 coding sequence is TGTGCCAGCAGTTTATCTCCTCATACTAATTCACCCCTCCACTTT.

The chain combines TRBV4-1 with TRBJ1-1; D is uncertain. This CDR3 comprises 14 residues. Germline V gives CDR1 MGHRA, CDR2 YSYEKL. Deletions cut 1 base from V and 4 bases from J, with 10 bases between. The CDR3 here is CASSQVGWTTEAFF. For the CDR3, the DNA is TGCGCCAGCAGCCAAGTTGGCTGGACCACTGAAGCTTTCTTT.

This clonotype was detected a few times. The rearrangement links TRBV2 to TRBJ2-7; D ambiguous. Germline CDR1 reads SNHLY; CDR2 reads FYNNEI. V was shortened by 7 bases and J by 4 bases, with 14 bases between the two germline ends. This CDR3 contains 13 residues. CDR3 coding DNA: TGTGCCAGCATTCCCCCGGGCGGTTACGAGCAGTACTTC. This codes for CASIPPGGYEQYF. Together with reference TRBV2 and TRBJ2-7, the CDR3 gives the full variable domain: EPEVTQTPSHQVTQMGQEVILRCVPISNHLYFYWYRQILGQKVEFLVSFYNNEISEKSEIFDDQFSVERPDGSNFTLKIRSTKLEDSAMYFCASIPPGGYEQYFGPGTRLTVT.

This clonotype was seen at least ten times. The gene calls are TRBV13 and TRBJ1-2; a weak D match, TRBD1 (6 bases). Germline CDR1 PRHDT, CDR2 FYEKMQ (reference sequence). Trimming took 4 bases from V and 7 from J, leaving 13 bases between them. The CDR3 contains 13 residues. The DNA for the CDR3 is TGTGCCAGCAGCTGGGGACAAACAGCTGGCTACACCTTC. This translates into CASSWGQTAGYTF.

Notes on this clonotype: The germline gene is not matched at one end of the junction; a read error may be the cause. The chain recombines TRBV27 with TRBJ1-2; TRBD1 aligns across 7 bases. There are 17 residues in the CDR3. In germline, CDR1 is MNHEY, CDR2 SMNVEV (reference sequence). CDR3: CASSQIPNRGWNCGYTF. The CDR3 nucleotides are TGTGCCAGCAGCCAGATCCCTAACAGGGGTTGGAACTGTGGCTACACCTTC.

The CDR3 reads CASSVGGAKQETQYF. The DNA of the CDR3 is TGTGCCAGCAGCGTAGGGGGGGCAAAGCAAGAGACCCAGTACTTC. V usage is TRBV9 and J usage is TRBJ2-5; D is possibly TRBD1 or TRBD2 (6 bases each). Between the trimmed V and J ends, which lost 0 bases and 2 bases, there was a span of 11 bases. Germline CDR1 SGDLS, CDR2 YYNGEE. CDR3 length: 15 amino acids.

The chain uses TRBV7-9 and TRBJ2-3; 7 nucleotides line up with TRBD2. Germline V gene data show CDR1 as SEHNR and CDR2 as FQNEAQ (reference sequence). Unmatched junction bases numbered 5, after V lost 0 bases and J lost 2 bases. There are 16 residues in the CDR3. The CDR3 region has the DNA TGTGCCAGCAGCTTAGCGGGGGAGGGAGACACAGATACGCAGTATTTT. Its protein product is CASSLAGEGDTDTQYF.

Worth noting for this clonotype: A clone one base away is much larger, so this may be a read error. The chain uses TRBV28 and TRBJ1-1; D call uncertain. Germline CDR1 reads MDHEN; CDR2 reads SYDVKM. The CDR3 loop spans 12 amino acids. CDR3 sequence (DNA): TGTGCCAGGTCTAGTCGTCTGATCGAAGCTTCCTTT. Its protein product is CARSSRLIEASF.

This clonotype was recorded at least ten times. The chain joins TRBV30 to TRBJ2-7, with 7 bases aligning to TRBD1. Germline CDR1 and CDR2: GTSNPN and SVGIG (reference sequence). With 5 bases clipped from V and 3 bases from J, the junction kept 4 bases outside the gene matches. The CDR3 runs 12 residues. The CDR3 spells CAWVRDSYEQYF. The CDR3 DNA reads TGTGCCTGGGTCCGGGACAGCTACGAGCAGTACTTC.

This clonotype was recorded many times. J is TRBJ2-2 and V is TRBV4-1; 8 bases agree with TRBD2. The CDR3 totals 16 residues. The germline V gene encodes CDR1 MGHRA and CDR2 YSYEKL. V trimming: 4 bases; J trimming: 8 bases; junction bases outside the gene matches: 12. The CDR3 sequence: CASSPEIGLAAGELFF. CDR3 coding DNA: TGCGCCAGCAGCCCTGAAATTGGACTAGCAGCGGGGGAGCTGTTTTTT.

This chain uses TRBV6-5 with TRBJ2-1; D remains unclear. From germline, CDR1 is MNHEY and CDR2 SVGAGI. The CDR3 loop spans 13 amino acids. The chain's CDR3 is CVSSYSTGNEQFF. The CDR3 DNA reads as TGTGTCAGTAGTTACTCGACTGGTAATGAGCAGTTCTTC.

A word on this clonotype: A junction boundary mismatches the germline segment, possibly from a read error. The rearrangement joins TRBV5-6 to TRBJ1-1; D unresolved. This CDR3 is built from 12 residues. Germline V lookup: CDR1 SGHDT, CDR2 YYEEEE. CDR3 protein: CASSLMNTETFF. The CDR3 DNA reads TGTGCCAGCAGCTTGATGAACACTGAAACTTTCTTT.

Of note for this clonotype: One base away lies a much larger clone, so this may be a sequencing read error. This chain connects TRBV12-3 or TRBV12-4 to TRBJ2-3; D is unresolved. The CDR3 runs to 13 residues. Trimming pared 4 bases from V and 4 bases from J, leaving 9 bases between. The CDR3 bases are TGTGCCAGCAGTTACCTGCCCGCAGATACGCAGTATTTT. This translates into CASSYLPADTQYF.

This clonotype was detected ten times or more. This chain links TRBV2 with TRBJ1-4; perhaps TRBD1 as D (6 bases). Deletions cut 11 bases from V and 2 bases from J, with 18 bases between. The CDR3 contains 15 residues. Looked up from germline, CDR1 is SNHLY and CDR2 is FYNNEI. CDR3 loop: CAVPFLQGTNEKLFF. The CDR3 DNA sequence: TGTGCCGTCCCCTTCCTCCAGGGGACTAATGAAAAACTGTTTTTT.